Listed here are 16 T cell receptor beta chains from one sample, sequenced in a study of control samples from healthy donors and cancer patients. Measured with immunoSEQ multiplex PCR; TCRdb has only the in-frame clones, and not every one. The sample lists just under 60,000 clones, under 95% occurring once. The sequenced sample consisted of PBMCs. The receptors derive from a man aged 40-55 years with colorectal cancer.

The chain has TRBV29-1 and TRBJ2-3, with 8 bases fitting TRBD1. The CDR3 is 12 residues long. The germline CDR1 and CDR2 sequences are SQVTM and ANQGSEA. V shed 5 bases, J shed 3 bases, and the junction held 1 base outside the gene matches. CDR3 protein: CSVRQGTDTQYF. DNA of the CDR3: TGCAGCGTTCGACAGGGGACAGATACGCAGTATTTT.

This chain links TRBV5-1 with TRBJ2-3; tentative D call: TRBD2 (5 bases). Trimming stripped 1 base from V and 1 base from J, with 16 bases between. There are 17 residues in the CDR3. Germline V gene data show CDR1 as SGHRS and CDR2 as YFSETQ. CDR3 region: CASSLSKRTAGTDTQYF. The DNA for the CDR3 is TGCGCCAGCAGCTTGTCGAAGAGAACAGCGGGCACAGATACGCAGTATTTT.

The rearrangement joins TRBV3-1 (or the pseudogene TRBV3-2) to TRBJ1-4; 7 nucleotides match TRBD1. The ends lost 0 bases at V and 8 bases at J; junction bases unmatched: 15. There are 18 residues in the CDR3. Germline CDR1 reads LGHDT; CDR2 reads YNNKEL (reference sequence). The CDR3 DNA reads as TGTGCCAGCAGCCAAGATGGACCGGGACAGCCCCGGGGGGAAAAACTGTTTTTT. This gives the protein CASSQDGPGQPRGEKLFF.

The chain employs TRBV2 and TRBJ1-5, with D possibly TRBD1 on 5 matching bases. V was trimmed by 6 bases and J by 11 bases, leaving 17 bases between them. Germline loops: CDR1 SNHLY, CDR2 FYNNEI. The CDR3 contains 13 residues. The CDR3 region is CASSGGLLGSQHF. CDR3 bases: TGTGCCAGCAGCGGGGGACTTTTAGGGTCCCAGCATTTT.

CDR3 region: CAWSQGATEAFF. CDR3 sequence (DNA): TGTGCCTGGAGCCAGGGGGCCACTGAAGCTTTCTTT. The chain has TRBV30 and TRBJ1-1; 8 bases line up with TRBD1. Per germline, CDR1 GTSNPN and CDR2 SVGIG (reference sequence). The CDR3 is 12 residues long. The V gene end was trimmed by 3 bases and the J gene end by 4 bases; junction bases not matched to a gene: 1.

The V gene is TRBV6-1, the J gene TRBJ1-1, with 7 bases aligning to TRBD1. CDR1 is MNHNS and CDR2 is SASEGT in the germline V gene. The CDR3 has 14 residues. J gave up 1 base and V 7 bases, and 6 bases lay outside the gene matches. The CDR3 is CASTPGQTNTEAFF. The CDR3 coding sequence is TGTGCCAGCACCCCGGGACAGACGAACACTGAAGCTTTCTTT.

V usage is TRBV15 and J usage is TRBJ1-5; no firm D call. V lost 1 base and J lost 4, with 2 bases in between. This CDR3 contains 12 residues. Germline V CDR1 and CDR2: LNHNV, YYDKDF (reference sequence). The CDR3 sequence: CATSRANQPQHF. CDR3 sequence (DNA): TGTGCCACCAGCAGAGCGAATCAGCCCCAGCATTTT.

To note about this clone: Its ends do not fully match the called genes, so a read error is possible. CDR3 loop: CASSPTGGATGAFF. The DNA for the CDR3 is TGTGCCAGCAGCCCTACGGGGGGGGCGACTGGAGCTTTCTTT. The genes are TRBV6-4 and TRBJ1-1; maybe TRBD1 (6 bases). The length of the CDR3 is 14 residues. Germline lookup yields CDR1 MRHNA and CDR2 SNTAGT.

This chain links TRBV3-1 (or the pseudogene TRBV3-2) with TRBJ2-7; a possible D gene is TRBD1 (6 bases). Trimming pared 2 bases from V and 8 bases from J, leaving 10 bases between. CDR3 size: 12 residues. The germline gives CDR1 LGHDT, CDR2 YNNKEL (reference sequence). In DNA form, the CDR3 reads TGTGCCAGCAGCCAACTGGACAGCCAGCAGTACTTC. Amino acids: CASSQLDSQQYF.

On this clone itself: At one end, the junction sequence differs from germline, possibly due to a read error. This chain uses TRBV30 with TRBJ1-4; D is unresolved. The CDR3 length is 11 residues. CDR1 GTSNPN and CDR2 SVGIG come from the germline V gene (reference sequence). In DNA, the CDR3 is TGTGCCTGGAGTGTAGAGGCGTCACAATTCTTT. This sequence encodes CAWSVEASQFF.

The rearrangement uses TRBV5-6 and TRBJ2-1; D is undetermined. Germline values: CDR1 SGHDT, CDR2 YYEEEE. Trimming took 2 bases from V and 10 from J, leaving 7 bases between them. The CDR3 has 11 residues. CDR3 DNA sequence: TGTGCCAGCAGCTTCTCCGCGGAGCAGTTCTTC. Its protein is CASSFSAEQFF.

The sample holds one count of this clone. The CDR3 DNA sequence: TGTGCCAGCAGTGAACATATCGGGCTTTCCTGGGGCTACACCTTC. Amino acids: CASSEHIGLSWGYTF. The chain links TRBV2 to TRBJ1-2; no firm D call. Trimming took 2 bases from V and 8 from J, leaving 18 bases between them. The CDR3 sequence is 15 residues long. Germline loops: CDR1 SNHLY, CDR2 FYNNEI.

This clone occurred once. V and J are TRBV9 and TRBJ1-5; D is undetermined. Germline-derived CDR1 and CDR2 are SGDLS and YYNGEE. With 0 bases removed from V and 4 bases from J, the gap between germline ends came to 5 bases. The CDR3 loop spans 13 amino acids. The CDR3 here is CASSVDPNQPQHF. The CDR3 DNA follows: TGTGCCAGCAGCGTAGATCCTAATCAGCCCCAGCATTTT.

The V call is TRBV18, the J call TRBJ1-1; D may be TRBD1 (5 bases). Per the germline V gene, CDR1 is KGHSH and CDR2 is LQKENI. Trimming stripped 0 bases from V and 11 bases from J, with 22 bases between. CDR3 length: 16 amino acids. The CDR3 DNA reads TGTGCCAGCTCACCACCGCAATCCCCGGGAGGGACGGGGGCTTTCTTT. As protein: CASSPPQSPGGTGAFF.

The chain is built from TRBV7-2 and TRBJ1-4; D call uncertain. The CDR3 consists of 14 residues. Germline V gives CDR1 SGHTA, CDR2 FQGNSA. V was cut by 6 bases and J by 7 bases, with 15 bases left in between. The CDR3 DNA follows: TGTGCCAGCAGGAGTGACAAGGGTGGTGAAAAACTGTTTTTT. Its protein product is CASRSDKGGEKLFF.

To note about this clone: Other DNA sequences in this sample translate to the same CDR3. The chain employs TRBV5-1 and TRBJ1-4; D not resolved. Germline CDR1 SGHRS, CDR2 YFSETQ. The CDR3 contains 13 residues. V lost 2 bases to trimming and J lost 6 bases, with 8 bases between them. The CDR3 reads CASSLSGHEKLFF. CDR3 in DNA: TGCGCCAGCAGCTTATCGGGTCATGAAAAACTGTTTTTT.